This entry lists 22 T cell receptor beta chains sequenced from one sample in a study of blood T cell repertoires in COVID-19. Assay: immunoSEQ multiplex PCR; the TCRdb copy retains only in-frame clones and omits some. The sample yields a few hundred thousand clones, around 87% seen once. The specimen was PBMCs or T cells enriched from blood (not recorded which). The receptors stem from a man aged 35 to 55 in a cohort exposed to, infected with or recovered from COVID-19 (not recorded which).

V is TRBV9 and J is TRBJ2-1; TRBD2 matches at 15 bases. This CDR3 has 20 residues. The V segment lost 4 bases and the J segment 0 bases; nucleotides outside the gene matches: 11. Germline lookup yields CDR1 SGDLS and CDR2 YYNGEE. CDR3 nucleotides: TGTGCCAGCAGCACAAACACCGGGACTAGCGGGAGGAGCTCCTACAATGAGCAGTTCTTC. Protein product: CASSTNTGTSGRSSYNEQFF.

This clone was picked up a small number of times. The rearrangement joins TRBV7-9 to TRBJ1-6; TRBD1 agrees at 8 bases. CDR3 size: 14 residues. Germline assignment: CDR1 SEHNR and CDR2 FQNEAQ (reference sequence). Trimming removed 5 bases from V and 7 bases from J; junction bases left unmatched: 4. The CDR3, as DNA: TGTGCCAGCAGCCAGCGACAGGGGAATTCACCCCTCCACTTT. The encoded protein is CASSQRQGNSPLHF.

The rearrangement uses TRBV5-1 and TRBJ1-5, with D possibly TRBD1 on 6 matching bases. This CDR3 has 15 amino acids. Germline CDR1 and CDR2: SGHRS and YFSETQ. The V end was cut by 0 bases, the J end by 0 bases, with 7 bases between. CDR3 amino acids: CASSLGDTSNQPQHF. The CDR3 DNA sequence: TGCGCCAGCAGCTTGGGGGACACTAGCAATCAGCCCCAGCATTTT.

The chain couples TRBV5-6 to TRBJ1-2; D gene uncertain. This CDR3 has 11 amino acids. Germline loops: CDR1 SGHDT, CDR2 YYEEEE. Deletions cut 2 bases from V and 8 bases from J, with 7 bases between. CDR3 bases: TGTGCCAGCAGCTTCAGCGGGGGCTACACCTTC. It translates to CASSFSGGYTF.

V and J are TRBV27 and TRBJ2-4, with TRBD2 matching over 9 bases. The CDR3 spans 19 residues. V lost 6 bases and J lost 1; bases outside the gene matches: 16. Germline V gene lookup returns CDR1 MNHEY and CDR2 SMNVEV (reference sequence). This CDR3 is CASSPLAGDVNLAKNIQYF. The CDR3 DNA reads TGTGCCAGCAGCCCACTAGCGGGTGACGTGAATCTGGCCAAAAACATTCAGTACTTC.

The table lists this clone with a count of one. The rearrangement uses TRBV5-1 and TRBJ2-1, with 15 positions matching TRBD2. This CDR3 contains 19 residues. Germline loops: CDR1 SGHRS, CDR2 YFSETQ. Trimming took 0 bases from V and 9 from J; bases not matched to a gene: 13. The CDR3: CASSLAPGLAGGLVGEQFF. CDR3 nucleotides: TGCGCCAGCAGCTTGGCCCCCGGACTAGCGGGAGGGCTTGTAGGTGAGCAGTTCTTC.

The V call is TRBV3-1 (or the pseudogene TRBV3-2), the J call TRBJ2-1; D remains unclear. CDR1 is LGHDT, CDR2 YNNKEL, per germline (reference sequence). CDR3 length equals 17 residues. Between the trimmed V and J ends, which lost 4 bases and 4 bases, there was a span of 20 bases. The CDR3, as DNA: TGTGCCAGCAGCCTCTCTATTAGTTCGTTCGGGTACAATGAGCAGTTCTTC. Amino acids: CASSLSISSFGYNEQFF.

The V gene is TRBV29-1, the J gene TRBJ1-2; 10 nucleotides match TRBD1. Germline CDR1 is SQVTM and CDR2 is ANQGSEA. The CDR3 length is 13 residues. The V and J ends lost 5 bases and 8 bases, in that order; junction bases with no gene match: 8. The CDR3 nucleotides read TGCAGCGTTCCGCGACAGGGGGCTGGGGGCTACACCTTC. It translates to CSVPRQGAGGYTF.

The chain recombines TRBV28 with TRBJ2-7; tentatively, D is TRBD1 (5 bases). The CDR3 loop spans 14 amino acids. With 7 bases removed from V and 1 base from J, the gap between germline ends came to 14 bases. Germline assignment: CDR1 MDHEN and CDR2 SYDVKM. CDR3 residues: CASIERRDSYEQYF. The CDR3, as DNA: TGTGCCAGCATCGAGCGCAGGGATTCCTACGAGCAGTACTTC.

This CDR3 reads CASSYRRTGTSGRAMNEQFF. The CDR3 nucleotides are TGTGCCAGCAGTTACAGGAGGACAGGGACTAGCGGGAGGGCAATGAATGAGCAGTTCTTC. The rearrangement links TRBV6-2 or TRBV6-3 to TRBJ2-1, with 16 bases that match TRBD2. V dropped 2 bases and J dropped 7; count of bases not matched to a gene: 14. Germline loops: CDR1 MNHEY, CDR2 SVGEGT. This CDR3 comprises 20 residues.

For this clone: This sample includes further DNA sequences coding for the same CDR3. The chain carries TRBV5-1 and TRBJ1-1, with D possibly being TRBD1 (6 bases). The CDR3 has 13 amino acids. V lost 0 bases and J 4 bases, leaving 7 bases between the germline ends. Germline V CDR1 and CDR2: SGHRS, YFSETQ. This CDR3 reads CASSLVQGTEAFF. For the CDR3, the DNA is TGCGCCAGCAGCTTGGTACAGGGCACTGAAGCTTTCTTT.

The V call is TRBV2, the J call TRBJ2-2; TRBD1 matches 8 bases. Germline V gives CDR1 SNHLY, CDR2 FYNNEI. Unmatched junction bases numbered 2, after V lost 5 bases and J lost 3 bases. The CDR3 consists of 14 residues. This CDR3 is CASSSTGDTGELFF. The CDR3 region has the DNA TGTGCCAGCAGTTCGACAGGGGACACCGGGGAGCTGTTTTTT.

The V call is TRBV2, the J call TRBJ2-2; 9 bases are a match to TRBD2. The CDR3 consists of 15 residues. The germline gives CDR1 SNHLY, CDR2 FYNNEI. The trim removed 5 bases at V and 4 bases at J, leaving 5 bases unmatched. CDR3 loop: CASSYSGSSTGELFF. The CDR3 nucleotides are TGTGCCAGCAGTTATAGCGGGAGTAGCACCGGGGAGCTGTTTTTT.

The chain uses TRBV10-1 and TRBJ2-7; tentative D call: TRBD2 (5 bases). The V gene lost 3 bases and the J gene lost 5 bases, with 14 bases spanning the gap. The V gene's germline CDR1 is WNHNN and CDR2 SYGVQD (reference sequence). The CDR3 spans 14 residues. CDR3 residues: CASSEMGVINEQYF. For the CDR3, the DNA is TGCGCCAGCAGTGAAATGGGAGTAATCAACGAGCAGTACTTC.

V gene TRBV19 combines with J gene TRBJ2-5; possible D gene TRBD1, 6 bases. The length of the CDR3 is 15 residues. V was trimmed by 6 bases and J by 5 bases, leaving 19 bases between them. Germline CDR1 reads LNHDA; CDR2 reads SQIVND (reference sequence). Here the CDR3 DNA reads TGTGCCAGTAGGGTATTTAACAGGGATGCGGAGACCCAGTACTTC. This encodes CASRVFNRDAETQYF.

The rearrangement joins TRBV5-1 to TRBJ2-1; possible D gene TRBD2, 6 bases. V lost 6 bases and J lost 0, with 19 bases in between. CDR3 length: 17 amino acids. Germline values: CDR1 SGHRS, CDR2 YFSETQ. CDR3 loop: CASTEGTPQGSYNEQFF. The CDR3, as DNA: TGCGCCAGCACAGAAGGGACTCCCCAGGGCTCCTACAATGAGCAGTTCTTC.

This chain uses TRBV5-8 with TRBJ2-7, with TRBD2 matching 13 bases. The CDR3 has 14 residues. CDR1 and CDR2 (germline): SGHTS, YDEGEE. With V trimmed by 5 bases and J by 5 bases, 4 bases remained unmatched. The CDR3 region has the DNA TGTGCCAGCAGGCGGACTAGCGGGAGCCACGAGCAGTACTTC. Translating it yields CASRRTSGSHEQYF.

The CDR3, as DNA: TGTGCCACCGAGAGCGGGAGAATCCCCTCCGGGGCAGATACGCAGTATTTT. Its protein is CATESGRIPSGADTQYF. The gene calls are TRBV25-1 and TRBJ2-3, with 8 bases identical to TRBD2. The germline gives CDR1 MGHDK, CDR2 SYGVNS. This CDR3 has 17 residues. V gave up 10 bases and J gave up 4 bases; unmatched junction bases: 19.

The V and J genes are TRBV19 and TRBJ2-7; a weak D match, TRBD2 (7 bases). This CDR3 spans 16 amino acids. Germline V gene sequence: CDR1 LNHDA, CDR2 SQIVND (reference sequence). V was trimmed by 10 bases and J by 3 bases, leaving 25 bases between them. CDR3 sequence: CATSVWGGTLDYEQYF. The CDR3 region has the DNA TGTGCCACCTCGGTATGGGGGGGGACACTAGACTACGAGCAGTACTTC.

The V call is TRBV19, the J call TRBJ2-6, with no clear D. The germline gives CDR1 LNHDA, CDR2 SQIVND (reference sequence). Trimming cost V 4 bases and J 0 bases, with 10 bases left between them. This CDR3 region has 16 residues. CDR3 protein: CASSSRRGSGANVLTF. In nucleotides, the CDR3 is TGTGCCAGTAGTAGCCGACGCGGCTCTGGGGCCAACGTCCTGACTTTC.

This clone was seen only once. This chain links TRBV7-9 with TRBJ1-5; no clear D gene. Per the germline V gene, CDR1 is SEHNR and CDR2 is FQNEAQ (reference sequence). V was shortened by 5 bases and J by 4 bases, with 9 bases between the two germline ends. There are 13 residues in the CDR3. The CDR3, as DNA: TGTGCCAGCAGCCTTGAACAGAATCAGCCCCAGCATTTT. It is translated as CASSLEQNQPQHF.

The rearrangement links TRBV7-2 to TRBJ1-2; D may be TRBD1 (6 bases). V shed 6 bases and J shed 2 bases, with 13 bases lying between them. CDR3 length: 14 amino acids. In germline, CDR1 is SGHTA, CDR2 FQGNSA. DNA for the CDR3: TGTGCCAGCAGGAAGGACAGACTCAACTATGGCTACACCTTC. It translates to CASRKDRLNYGYTF.